Given below is one T cell receptor beta chain in context. Its target is not known. This sample is part of a study of Graves' ophthalmopathy and Graves' hyperthyroidism. Study background: Stable hyperthyroidism meant no ophthalmopathy within 18 months of follow-up. General observations from the study: Blood shared most expanded thyroid clonotypes above 0.001 frequency.

As the template, RNA transcripts were used to amplify TCR beta CDR3 regions. Scientists carried out first-round RT-PCR using HTBI primers and then a second-round multiplex PCR. TCRdb fed the multiplex PCR reads into MiXCR, producing one record per CDR3 protein. The sample yields about 600,000 distinct CDR3 sequences, less than 40% seen once. Hyperthyroidism cases were recent diagnoses of under 2 months' duration in people aged 18 to 65. Other autoimmune diseases, uncontrolled infections, pregnancy or lactation ruled patients out of participation. Specimen: peripheral blood or thyroid tissue (not recorded which). The receptor was isolated from an adult man with Graves' hyperthyroidism.

CDR3 nucleotide sequence: TGTGCCAGCAGGCAACGGACGGCTGAAGCTTTCTTT. Its translation: CASRQRTAEAFF. J is TRBJ1-1 and V is TRBV7-9; D uncertain. This CDR3 spans 12 amino acids. CDR1 and CDR2 from the germline V gene are SEHNR and FQNEAQ (reference sequence). Trimming cost V 6 bases and J 6 bases, with 11 bases left between them.